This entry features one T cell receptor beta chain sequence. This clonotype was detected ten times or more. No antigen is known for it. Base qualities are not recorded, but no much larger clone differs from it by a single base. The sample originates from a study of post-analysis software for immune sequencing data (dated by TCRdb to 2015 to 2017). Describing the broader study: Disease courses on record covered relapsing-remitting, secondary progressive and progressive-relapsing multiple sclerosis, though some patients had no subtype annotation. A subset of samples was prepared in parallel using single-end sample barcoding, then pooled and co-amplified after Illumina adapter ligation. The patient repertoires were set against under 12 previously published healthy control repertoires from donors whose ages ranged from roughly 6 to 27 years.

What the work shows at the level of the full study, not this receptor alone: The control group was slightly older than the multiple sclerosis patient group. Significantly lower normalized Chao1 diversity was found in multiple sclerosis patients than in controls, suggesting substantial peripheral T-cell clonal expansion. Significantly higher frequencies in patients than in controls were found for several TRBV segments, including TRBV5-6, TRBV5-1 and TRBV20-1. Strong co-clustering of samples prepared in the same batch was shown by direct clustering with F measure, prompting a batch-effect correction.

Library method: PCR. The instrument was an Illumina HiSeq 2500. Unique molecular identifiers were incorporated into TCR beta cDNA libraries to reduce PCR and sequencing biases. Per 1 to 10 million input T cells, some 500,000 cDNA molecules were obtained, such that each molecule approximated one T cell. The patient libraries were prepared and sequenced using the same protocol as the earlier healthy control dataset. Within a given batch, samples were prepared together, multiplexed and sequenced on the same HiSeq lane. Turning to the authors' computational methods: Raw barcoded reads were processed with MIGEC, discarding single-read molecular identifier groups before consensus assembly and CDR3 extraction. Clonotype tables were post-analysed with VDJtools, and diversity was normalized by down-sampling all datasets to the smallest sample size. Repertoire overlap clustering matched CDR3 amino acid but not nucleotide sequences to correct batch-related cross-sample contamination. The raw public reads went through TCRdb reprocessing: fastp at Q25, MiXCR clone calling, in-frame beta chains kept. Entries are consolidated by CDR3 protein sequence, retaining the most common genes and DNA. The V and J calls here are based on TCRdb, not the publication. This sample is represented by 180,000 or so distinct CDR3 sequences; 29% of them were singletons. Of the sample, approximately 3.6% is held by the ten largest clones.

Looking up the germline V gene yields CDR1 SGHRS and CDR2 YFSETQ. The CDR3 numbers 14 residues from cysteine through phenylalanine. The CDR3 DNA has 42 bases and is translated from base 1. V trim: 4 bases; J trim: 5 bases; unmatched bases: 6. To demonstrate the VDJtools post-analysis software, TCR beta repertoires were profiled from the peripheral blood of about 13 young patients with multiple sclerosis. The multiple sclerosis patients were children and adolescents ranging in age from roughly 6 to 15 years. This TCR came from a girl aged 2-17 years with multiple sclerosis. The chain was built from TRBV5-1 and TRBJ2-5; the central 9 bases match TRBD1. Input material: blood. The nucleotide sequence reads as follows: TGCGCCAGCAGCCGGGACAGGGTATTTGAGACCCAGTACTTC. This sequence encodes CASSRDRVFETQYF.